This T cell receptor (beta chain) was obtained from a study of blood T cells in healthy people across ages. Points from the study as a whole: A strong correlation was found between TCR beta diversity and the percentage of naive T cells.

Combining a sample-barcoded 5' primer with a J-beta primer mix, a second PCR ran for about 6 to 11 cycles. Each cDNA molecule received a tag from a template-switch adaptor that had 12 random nucleotides. TCRdb independently ran MiXCR on the 5' RACE reads; one entry per CDR3 protein. The data contain approximately 680,000 distinct CDR3 sequences, approximately 31% of them singletons. With 3 bases removed from V and 6 bases from J, the gap between germline ends came to 6 bases. Germline CDR1 is LGHDT and CDR2 is YNNKEL (reference sequence). The CDR3 extends over 12 amino acids. This clonotype was seen a handful of times. The antigen remains undetermined. Healthy Caucasian individuals from Russia aged about 6 to 90 were enrolled as donors. Peripheral blood was drawn, around 9.3 milliliters per donor.

The TCR sequence derives from a woman at least 80 years old in good health. The sample consisted of blood. The rearrangement joins TRBV3-1 to TRBJ2-1; D not certain. CDR3 in amino acids: CASSHRVNEQFF. For the CDR3, the DNA is TGTGCCAGCAGCCATCGTGTCAATGAGCAGTTCTTC.